These 9 T cell receptor beta chains share one sample of origin, sequenced in a study of control samples from healthy donors and cancer patients (dated by TCRdb to 2018 to 2021). Libraries were made using the immunoSEQ multiplex PCR assay. The table comes from immuneACCESS by way of TCRdb, which keeps in-frame sequences with V and J called. Part of the clones is missing from these tables; in studies checked, under half for an unresolved V gene and the rest for unknown reasons. Across this sample there are some 150,000 clones, with 96% seen only once. The ten most abundant clones make up over 0.9% of the sample. The specimen sequenced was blood. These receptors were taken from a woman younger than 45 in good health.

This rearrangement joins TRBV2 to TRBJ1-3, with D possibly TRBD1 on 6 matching bases. V was shortened by 8 bases and J by 0 bases, with 14 bases between the two germline ends. The CDR3 loop spans 15 amino acids. CDR1 and CDR2 from the germline V gene are SNHLY and FYNNEI. CDR3 sequence (DNA): TGTGCCAGCGGGGGCAGCCCGAACTCTGGAAACACCATATATTTT. This sequence encodes CASGGSPNSGNTIYF.

The chain joins TRBV9 to TRBJ1-1, with D perhaps matching TRBD1 (6 bases). The CDR3 is 16 amino acids. V was clipped by 3 bases and J by 0 bases, with 15 bases between them. Germline CDR1 SGDLS, CDR2 YYNGEE. In DNA, the CDR3 is TGTGCCAGCAGCGCACCTCAGGGGAACATGAACACTGAAGCTTTCTTT. Protein product: CASSAPQGNMNTEAFF.

The V call is TRBV7-8, the J call TRBJ2-6, with D possibly TRBD1 on 5 matching bases. V gave up 5 bases and J gave up 0 bases, with 17 bases separating them. Per germline, CDR1 SGHVS and CDR2 FQNEAQ. This CDR3 contains 18 residues. CDR3: CASSLRGRANSGANVLTF. The DNA for the CDR3 is TGTGCCAGCAGCCTAAGGGGCAGGGCAAACTCTGGGGCCAACGTCCTGACTTTC.

The CDR3 DNA reads TGCGCCAGCAGCCTTTGGACGGGCAACACTGAAGCTTTCTTT. It translates to CASSLWTGNTEAFF. The gene calls are TRBV5-1 and TRBJ1-1, with D hard to call. In germline, CDR1 is SGHRS, CDR2 YFSETQ. With 4 bases removed from V and 2 bases from J, the gap between germline ends came to 12 bases. The CDR3 has 14 residues.

CDR3 sequence reads: CASSSSGRDNEQFF. CDR3 coding DNA: TGTGCCAGCAGCTCTAGCGGGAGGGACAATGAGCAGTTCTTC. The rearrangement joins TRBV7-3 to TRBJ2-1, with 12 positions matching TRBD2. This CDR3 has 14 residues. Germline CDR1 and CDR2: SGHTA and FQGTGA. Losses at the gene ends were 4 bases for V and 5 bases for J; bases not matched to a gene: 0.

The V and J genes are TRBV6-6 and TRBJ1-1; the match to TRBD1 covers 7 bases. The CDR3 length is 13 residues. The trim removed 7 bases at V and 1 base at J, leaving 3 bases unmatched. Germline lookup yields CDR1 MNHNY and CDR2 SVGAGI (reference sequence). CDR3 protein: CASTGTANTEAFF. For the CDR3, the DNA is TGTGCCAGCACGGGGACAGCGAACACTGAAGCTTTCTTT.

V is TRBV5-1 and J is TRBJ1-3; TRBD1 matches at 8 bases. The V gene's germline CDR1 is SGHRS and CDR2 YFSETQ. CDR3 length: 16 residues. With V trimmed by 0 bases and J by 1 base, 3 bases remained unmatched. In nucleotides, the CDR3 is TGCGCCAGCAGCTTGGGGACAGGGAGGTCTGGAAACACCATATATTTT. Its translation is CASSLGTGRSGNTIYF.

The CDR3 coding sequence is TGTGCCAGCAGTGATAAGAGGGACACTGAAGCTTTCTTT. Translating it yields CASSDKRDTEAFF. The J gene is TRBJ1-1, the V gene TRBV6-1; D is uncertain. The CDR3 contains 13 residues. The germline V gene encodes CDR1 MNHNS and CDR2 SASEGT. V was shortened by 3 bases and J by 3 bases, with 8 bases between the two germline ends.

This chain uses TRBV29-1 with TRBJ1-4; D may be TRBD1 (5 bases). The CDR3 is made up of 11 amino acids. Germline CDR1 SQVTM, CDR2 ANQGSEA. The V end was cut by 5 bases, the J end by 8 bases, with 9 bases between. CDR3 DNA: TGCAGCGTTACCGGGGGAGAAAAACTGTTTTTT. Protein product: CSVTGGEKLFF.